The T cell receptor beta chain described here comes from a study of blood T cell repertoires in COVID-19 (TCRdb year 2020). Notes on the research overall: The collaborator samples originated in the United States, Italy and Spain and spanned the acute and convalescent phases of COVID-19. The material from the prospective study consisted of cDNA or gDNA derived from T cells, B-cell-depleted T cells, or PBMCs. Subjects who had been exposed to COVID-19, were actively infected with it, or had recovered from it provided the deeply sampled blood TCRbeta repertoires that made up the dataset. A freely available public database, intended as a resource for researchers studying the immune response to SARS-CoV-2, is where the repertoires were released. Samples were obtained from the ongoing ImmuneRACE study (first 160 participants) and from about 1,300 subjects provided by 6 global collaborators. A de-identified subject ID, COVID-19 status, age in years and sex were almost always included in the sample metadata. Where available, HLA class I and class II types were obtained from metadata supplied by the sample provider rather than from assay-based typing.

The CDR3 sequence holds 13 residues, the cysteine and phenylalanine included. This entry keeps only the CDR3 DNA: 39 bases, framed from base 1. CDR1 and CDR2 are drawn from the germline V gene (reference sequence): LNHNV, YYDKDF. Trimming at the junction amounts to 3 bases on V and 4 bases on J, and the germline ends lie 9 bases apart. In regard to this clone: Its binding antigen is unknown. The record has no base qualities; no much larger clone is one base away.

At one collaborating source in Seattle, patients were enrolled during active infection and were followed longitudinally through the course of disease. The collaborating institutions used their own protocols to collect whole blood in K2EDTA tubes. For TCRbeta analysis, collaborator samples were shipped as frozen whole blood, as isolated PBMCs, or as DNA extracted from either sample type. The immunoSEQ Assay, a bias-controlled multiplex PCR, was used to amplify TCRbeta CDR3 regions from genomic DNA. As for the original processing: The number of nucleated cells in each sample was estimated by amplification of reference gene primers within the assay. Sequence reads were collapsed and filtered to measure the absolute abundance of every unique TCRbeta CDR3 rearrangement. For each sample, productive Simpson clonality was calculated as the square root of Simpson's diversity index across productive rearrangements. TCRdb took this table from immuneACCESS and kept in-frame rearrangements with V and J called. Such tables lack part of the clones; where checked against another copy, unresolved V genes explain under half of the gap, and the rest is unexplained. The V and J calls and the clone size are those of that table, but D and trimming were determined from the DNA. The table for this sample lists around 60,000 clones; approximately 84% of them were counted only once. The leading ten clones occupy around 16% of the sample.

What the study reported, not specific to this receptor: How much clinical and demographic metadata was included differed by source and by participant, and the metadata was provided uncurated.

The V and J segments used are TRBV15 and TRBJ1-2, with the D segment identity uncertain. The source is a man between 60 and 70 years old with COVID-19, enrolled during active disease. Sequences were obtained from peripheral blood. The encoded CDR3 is CATSSGSGYGYTF. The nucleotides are TGTGCCACCAGCAGTGGGTCGGGCTATGGCTACACCTTC.